This TCR beta chain was sequenced in a study of control samples from healthy donors and cancer patients. Trimming pared 5 bases from V and 2 bases from J, leaving 10 bases between. This CDR3 is 14 amino acids long. Germline CDR1 LNHDA, CDR2 SQIVND (reference sequence). Libraries were prepared by immunoSEQ multiplex PCR; TCRdb keeps only in-frame clonotypes and omits some of them. The sample records 90,000 to 100,000 clones, 90% being singletons. Sequencing input: blood. This clonotype was sampled from a woman younger than 30 in good health. The chain has TRBV19 and TRBJ1-3; D gene uncertain. The CDR3 nucleotides read TGTGCCAGTAGTGTGGTGGAGGCTGGAAACACCATATATTTT. Its translation: CASSVVEAGNTIYF.